This T cell receptor (beta chain) emerged from a study of T cell clonality in common variable immunodeficiency. This table comes from immunoSEQ multiplex PCR, and its TCRdb copy is limited to in-frame clones, with some not included. The repertoire consists of 40,000 to 45,000 clones, none detected only once. The germline V gene has CDR1 SNHLY and CDR2 FYNNEI. After removal of 4 bases from V and 3 bases from J, the junction contained 11 bases not matched to a gene. The CDR3 totals 17 residues. A few counts support this clone. With the read ending 3 residues before the CDR3 end, the germline J gene is used to fill in that end.

Sequencing was performed on peripheral blood mononuclear cells. The receptor's source is a person aged 18-70 years in good health. The rearrangement uses TRBV2 and TRBJ2-3; 9 bases match TRBD2. This CDR3 is CASSGLIAGEGTDTQYF. The part of the CDR3 DNA that was read is TGTGCCAGCAGTGGGCTCATAGCGGGAGAAGGGACAGATACG.